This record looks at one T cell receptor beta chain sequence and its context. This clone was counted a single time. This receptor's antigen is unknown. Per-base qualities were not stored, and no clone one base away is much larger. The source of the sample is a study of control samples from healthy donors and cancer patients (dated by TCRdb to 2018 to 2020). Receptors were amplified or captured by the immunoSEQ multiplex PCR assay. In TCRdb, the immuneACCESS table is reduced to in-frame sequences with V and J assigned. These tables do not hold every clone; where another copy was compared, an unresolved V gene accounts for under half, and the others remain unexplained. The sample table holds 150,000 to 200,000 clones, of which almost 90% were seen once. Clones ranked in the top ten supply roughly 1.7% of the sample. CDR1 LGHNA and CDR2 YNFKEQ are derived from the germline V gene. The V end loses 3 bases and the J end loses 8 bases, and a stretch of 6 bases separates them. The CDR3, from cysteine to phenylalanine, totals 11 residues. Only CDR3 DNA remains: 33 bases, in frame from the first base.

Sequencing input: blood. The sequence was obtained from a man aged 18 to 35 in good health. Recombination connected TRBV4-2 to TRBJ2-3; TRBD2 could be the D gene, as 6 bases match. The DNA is TGTGCCAGCAGCCAGGGAGGTACGCAGTATTTT. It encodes CASSQGGTQYF.